Sequencing of this TCR beta chain was carried out in a study of PD-1 blockade in classical Hodgkin lymphoma. Sequencing used immunoSEQ multiplex PCR; TCRdb keeps in-frame clones, though not all of them. Among 45,000 to 55,000 clones listed, about 75% were seen once. This CDR3 contains 16 residues. The germline V gene has CDR1 MRHNA and CDR2 SNTAGT. V was clipped by 4 bases and J by 4 bases; unmatched bases: 10. This sample's time point: cycle 4 day 1 (C4D1), after more than five weeks of nivolumab. With no exception, relapse followed autologous stem cell transplantation in all patients, and brentuximab vedotin exposure varied. Classification of best responses gave complete response, partial response or progressive disease.

Source: peripheral blood mononuclear cells (PBMCs), taken before the fourth cycle of nivolumab. The rearrangement joins TRBV6-4 to TRBJ2-3; 8 bases map to TRBD2. This sequence was found in a human donor with classical Hodgkin lymphoma. The CDR3 sequence: CASSVAGGGGSDTQYF. The CDR3 DNA follows: TGTGCCAGCAGTGTCGCGGGAGGCGGTGGCTCAGATACGCAGTATTTT.